This record covers a single T cell receptor beta chain. The antigen is undetermined. This specimen comes from a study of shared clonotypes between healthy human individuals. Regarding the study as a whole: Compared with clonotypes that all four donors shared, non-shared clonotypes had lower generation probabilities. Genetic and exposure-history diversity was limited by the small donor number.

Per the germline V gene, CDR1 is LNHNV and CDR2 is YYDKDF (reference sequence). Trimming pared 2 bases from V and 3 bases from J, leaving 5 bases between. The CDR3 runs 12 residues. Caucasian adults living in Nashville, Tennessee, provided all samples. In the sorted-subset replicate PCRs, 150 to 200 ng DNA, 25,000 to 30,000 T cell genomes, was used. TCRdb keeps only in-frame clones here, not all; method: immunoSEQ multiplex PCR. The table includes over 1.4 million clones, around 97% detected once. Sample: naive CD4+ T cells sorted from blood. Subset indicated: CD45RA+ positively selected. This sequence originates from a young man in good health. This sequence joins TRBV15 and TRBJ2-7; no definite D call. DNA for the CDR3: TGTGCCACCAGCAGACCCTTCTACGAGCAGTACTTC. Encoded protein: CATSRPFYEQYF.